This T cell receptor (beta chain) appears in the sequencing data of a study of T cells in Graves' hyperthyroidism and ophthalmopathy. Study in general: Peripheral blood was secured at the point of initial diagnosis, before any treatment. Study results and limitations: Ophthalmopathy was predicted by the model a median of approximately 6 months ahead of onset. Patients with ophthalmopathy were separated from those with stable hyperthyroidism by a 13 V-J model. Researchers found most expanded thyroid clonotypes above 0.001 in blood as well.

TCR beta CDR3 sequences were amplified from RNA transcripts. The TCR CDR3 was amplified in a first-round RT-PCR using the HTBI primer set. TCRdb reprocessed the multiplex PCR reads with MiXCR, giving one entry per CDR3 protein. The sample holds 700,000 to 850,000 distinct CDR3 sequences, just over 35% seen once. Concerning this clonotype itself: Its antigen remains unidentified.

This receptor was obtained from a woman in her 40s with Graves' hyperthyroidism. The sequenced material came from blood.

The CDR3 DNA sequence: TGTGCCAGCAGCCCGAATAAGGCGGCAGGCGCCTACGAGCAGTACTTC. Protein product: CASSPNKAAGAYEQYF. The gene calls are TRBV5-5 and TRBJ2-7; unclear D gene. Germline V gene data show CDR1 as SGHKS and CDR2 as YYEKEE (reference sequence). Trimming left V 4 bases short and J 2 bases short, with 19 bases between. CDR3 size: 16 residues.